Each of the 11 T cell receptor beta chains below was sequenced from the same sample in a study of tumor-infiltrating lymphocytes in oesophageal squamous cell carcinoma (dated by TCRdb to about 2016). The library was prepared using PCR. Reads for this sample came from an Illumina HiSeq 2000. TCRdb reprocessing: public reads trimmed at Q25 with fastp, clones called with MiXCR, in-frame beta chains kept. One record per CDR3 amino acid sequence lists the most common genes and DNA. This sample gives roughly 20,000 distinct CDR3 sequences in total; 35% to 40% of them show up just once. Clones ranked in the top ten supply 30% to 45% of the sample. The sample consisted of esophageal tumor tissue. The receptor set was obtained from a male donor with esophageal squamous cell carcinoma.

The chain couples TRBV7-4 to TRBJ2-5; perhaps D is TRBD1 or TRBD2 (6 bases each). In germline, CDR1 is SGHVT, CDR2 SQSDAQ. This CDR3 is built from 16 residues. V lost 4 bases and J lost 5, with 20 bases in between. The CDR3 DNA reads as TGTGCCAGCAGCTGGGGGCGTGGGGGGCTACAGGAGACCCAGTACTTC. Its translation: CASSWGRGGLQETQYF.

As regards this clonotype: The conserved phenylalanine or tryptophan is not found at the CDR3 terminus, so this likely reflects a read error. No DNA is shown, since the ends of the CDR3 on it are uncertain; the CDR3 is the one TCRdb lists. The V and J genes are TRBV7-3 and TRBJ2-3; whether TRBD1, the table's D call, matches the DNA was not checked. The V gene's germline CDR1 is SGHTA and CDR2 FQGTGA. Including both end residues, the CDR3 is 16 amino acids long. CDR3 region: CASSLQGAGETQYFGP.

This clonotype has at least ten counts. The chain links TRBV5-1 to TRBJ1-1; D may be TRBD1 (5 bases). From germline, CDR1 is SGHRS and CDR2 YFSETQ. The V gene lost 5 bases and the J gene lost 6 bases, with 11 bases spanning the gap. This CDR3 contains 12 residues. CDR3 sequence (DNA): TGCGCCAGCAGGCGAGGGGAATCTGAAGCTTTCTTT. Its translation: CASRRGESEAFF.

This clonotype appeared many times. This CDR3 reads CASSQAGSPEQYF. As DNA, the CDR3 is TGTGCCAGCAGCCAGGCGGGGTCACCCGAGCAGTACTTC. The chain employs TRBV3-1 and TRBJ2-4; weak D call: TRBD2 (6 bases). Gene TRBJ2-7 matches the end of the DNA better, so the J call may be wrong. This CDR3 has 13 amino acids. Germline CDR1 and CDR2: LGHDT and YNNKEL (reference sequence).

The chain is built from TRBV30 and TRBJ1-2; weak D call: TRBD1 (6 bases). Germline CDR1 GTSNPN, CDR2 SVGIG (reference sequence). The CDR3 runs 13 residues. Trimming shortened V by 0 bases and J by 8 bases, and 13 bases separated the two germline ends. CDR3 sequence: CAWSVLQGRGYTF. CDR3 in DNA: TGTGCCTGGAGTGTACTACAGGGCCGAGGCTACACCTTC.

V is TRBV14 and J is TRBJ1-2, with D uncertain. V lost 2 bases, J lost 7 bases, and 8 bases lay in between. This CDR3 region has 12 residues. Germline CDR1 SGHDN, CDR2 FVKESK. CDR3 nucleotides: TGTGCCAGCAGCCAACCCGACTCTGGCTACACCTTC. Protein: CASSQPDSGYTF. Complete variable domain (other parts from reference TRBV14 and TRBJ1-2): EAGVTQFPSHSVIEKGQTVTLRCDPISGHDNLYWYRRVMGKEIKFLLHFVKESKQDESGMPNNRFLAERTGGTYSTLKVQPAELEDSGVYFCASSQPDSGYTFGSGTRLTVV.

This clonotype is labeled medium-sized. The genes are TRBV7-8 and TRBJ2-7; 9 bases are shared with TRBD2. CDR1 and CDR2 from the germline V gene are SGHVS and FQNEAQ. The trim removed 1 base at V and 3 bases at J, leaving 10 bases unmatched. This CDR3 region has 17 residues. CDR3 loop: CASSLVRRSGGLYEQYF. The CDR3 nucleotides read TGTGCCAGCAGCTTAGTCAGGCGTAGCGGGGGTCTCTACGAGCAGTACTTC.

Ten or more counts support this clonotype. The V and J genes are TRBV11-3 and TRBJ2-5, with D perhaps matching TRBD1 (6 bases). Trimming shortened V by 4 bases and J by 5 bases, and 11 bases separated the two germline ends. Germline CDR1 and CDR2: SGHNT and YENEEA. The CDR3 is 13 amino acids. The CDR3 DNA sequence: TGTGCCAGCAGCTCCATCAGGGGTGAGACCCAGTACTTC. Encoded protein: CASSSIRGETQYF.

V and J are TRBV7-3 and TRBJ2-1; 8 bases are a match to TRBD1. The end of the DNA aligns better with TRBJ1-2, so the J call may be wrong. Germline CDR1 and CDR2: SGHTA and FQGTGA. The CDR3 length is 14 residues. The CDR3 nucleotides read TGTGCCAGCAGCGCGACAGGGGATAACTATGGCTACACCTTC. Translating it yields CASSATGDNYGYTF.

This chain uses TRBV5-1 with TRBJ2-7; D gene ambiguous. The CDR3 has 12 residues. The germline V gene has CDR1 SGHRS and CDR2 YFSETQ. V lost 0 bases and J 10 bases, leaving 11 bases between the germline ends. The CDR3 nucleotides are TGCGCCAGCAGCTTGGATGGGCCCGTCCAGTACTTC. Amino acid sequence: CASSLDGPVQYF.

This clonotype was counted ten times or more. This may be a read error, as it is one base from a much larger clone. The chain carries TRBV12-3 or TRBV12-4 and TRBJ2-7, with TRBD1 as a possible D gene (5 bases). The CDR3 spans 13 residues. V lost 3 bases, J lost 7 bases, and 13 bases lay in between. The CDR3 coding sequence is TGTGCCAGCAGTTTTCAGACAGACAATGAGCAGTACTTC. This translates into CASSFQTDNEQYF.